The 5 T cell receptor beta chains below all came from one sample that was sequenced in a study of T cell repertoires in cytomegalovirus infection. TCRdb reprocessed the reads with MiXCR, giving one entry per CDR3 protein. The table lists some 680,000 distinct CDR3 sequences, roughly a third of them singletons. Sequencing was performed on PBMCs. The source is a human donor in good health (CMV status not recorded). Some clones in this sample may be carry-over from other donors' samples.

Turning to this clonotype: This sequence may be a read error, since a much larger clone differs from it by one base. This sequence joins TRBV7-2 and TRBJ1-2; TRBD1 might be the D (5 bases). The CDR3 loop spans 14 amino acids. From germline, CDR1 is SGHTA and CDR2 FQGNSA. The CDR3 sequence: CASSIAGRGDGYPF. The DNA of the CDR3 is TGTGCCAGCAGCATCGCGGGGAGGGGAGATGGCTACCCCTTC.

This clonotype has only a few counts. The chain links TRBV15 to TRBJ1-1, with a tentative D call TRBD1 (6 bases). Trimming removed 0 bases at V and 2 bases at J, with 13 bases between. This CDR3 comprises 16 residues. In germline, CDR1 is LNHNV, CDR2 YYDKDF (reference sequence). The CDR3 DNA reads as TGTGCCACCAGCAGAGATCGGGCCAGGGGCAACACTGAAGCTTTCTTT. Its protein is CATSRDRARGNTEAFF. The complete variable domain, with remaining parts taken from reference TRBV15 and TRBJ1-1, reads DAMVIQNPRYQVTQFGKPVTLSCSQTLNHNVMYWYQQKSSQAPKLLFHYYDKDFNNEADTPDNFQSRRPNTSFCFLDIRSPGLGDTAMYLCATSRDRARGNTEAFFGQGTRLTVV.

The CDR3 spells CASCRAGANVLTF. In DNA, the CDR3 is TGTGCCAGCTGCCGAGCTGGGGCCAACGTCCTGACTTTC. The chain links TRBV7-9 to TRBJ2-6; the D is unclear. Per germline, CDR1 SEHNR and CDR2 FQNEAQ (reference sequence). The CDR3 runs to 13 residues. Trimming took 8 bases from V and 2 from J, leaving 7 bases between them.

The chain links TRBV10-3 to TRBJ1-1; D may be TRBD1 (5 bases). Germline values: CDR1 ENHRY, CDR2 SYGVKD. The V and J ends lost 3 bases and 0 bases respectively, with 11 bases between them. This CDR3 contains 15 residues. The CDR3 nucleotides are TGTGCCATCAGTGATCCGACGGGGCTGAACACTGAAGCTTTCTTT. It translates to CAISDPTGLNTEAFF.

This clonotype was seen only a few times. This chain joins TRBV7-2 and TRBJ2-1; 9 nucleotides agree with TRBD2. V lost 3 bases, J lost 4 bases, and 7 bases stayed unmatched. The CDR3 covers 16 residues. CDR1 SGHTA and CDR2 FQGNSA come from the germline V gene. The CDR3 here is CASSFLRGGTYNEQFF. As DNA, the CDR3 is TGTGCCAGCAGCTTCTTGCGGGGGGGGACTTACAATGAGCAGTTCTTC.